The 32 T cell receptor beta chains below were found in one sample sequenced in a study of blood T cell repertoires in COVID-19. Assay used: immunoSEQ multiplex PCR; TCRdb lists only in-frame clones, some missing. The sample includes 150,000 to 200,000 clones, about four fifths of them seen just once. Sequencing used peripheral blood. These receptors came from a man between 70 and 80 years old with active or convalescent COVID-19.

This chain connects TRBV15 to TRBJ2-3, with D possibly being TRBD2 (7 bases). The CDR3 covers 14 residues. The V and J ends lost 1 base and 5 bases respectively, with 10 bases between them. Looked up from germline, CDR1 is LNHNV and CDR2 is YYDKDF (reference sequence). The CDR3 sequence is CATSRAGGGDTQYF. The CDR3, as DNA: TGTGCCACCAGCAGAGCGGGGGGCGGAGATACGCAGTATTTT.

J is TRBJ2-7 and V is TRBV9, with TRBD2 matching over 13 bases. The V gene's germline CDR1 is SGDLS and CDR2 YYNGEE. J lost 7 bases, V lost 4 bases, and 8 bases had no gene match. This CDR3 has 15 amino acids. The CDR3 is CASSKTSGGPQEQYF. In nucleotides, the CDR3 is TGTGCCAGCAGCAAGACTAGCGGGGGGCCCCAGGAGCAGTACTTC. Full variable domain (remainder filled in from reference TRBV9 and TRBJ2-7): DSGVTQTPKHLITATGQRVTLRCSPRSGDLSVYWYQQSLDQGLQFLIQYYNGEERAKGNILERFSAQQFPDLHSELNLSSLELGDSALYFCASSKTSGGPQEQYFGPGTRLTVT.

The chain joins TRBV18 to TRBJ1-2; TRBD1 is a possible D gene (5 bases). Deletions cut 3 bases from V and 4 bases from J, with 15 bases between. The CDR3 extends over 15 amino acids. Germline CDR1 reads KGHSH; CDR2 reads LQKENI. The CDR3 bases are TGTGCCAGCTCACCCATTGACAGAGTCATCTATGGCTACACCTTC. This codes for CASSPIDRVIYGYTF.

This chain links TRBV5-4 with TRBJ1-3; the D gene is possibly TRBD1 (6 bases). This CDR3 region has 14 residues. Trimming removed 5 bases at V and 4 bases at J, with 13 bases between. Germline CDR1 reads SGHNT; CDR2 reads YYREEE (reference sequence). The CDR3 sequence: CASRSSGAGNTIYF. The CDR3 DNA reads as TGTGCCAGCAGGTCTTCAGGGGCAGGAAACACCATATATTTT.

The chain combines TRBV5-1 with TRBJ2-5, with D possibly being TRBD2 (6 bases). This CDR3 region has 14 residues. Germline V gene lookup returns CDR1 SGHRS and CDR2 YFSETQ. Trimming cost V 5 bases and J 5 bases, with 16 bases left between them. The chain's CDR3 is CASRSDEGRETQYF. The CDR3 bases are TGCGCCAGCAGATCAGACGAGGGGAGGGAGACCCAGTACTTC.

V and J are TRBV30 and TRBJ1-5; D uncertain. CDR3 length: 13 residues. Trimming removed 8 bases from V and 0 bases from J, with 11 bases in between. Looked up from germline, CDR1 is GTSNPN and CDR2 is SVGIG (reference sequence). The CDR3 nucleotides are TGTGCCCTCTCCGGGGATAGCAATCAGCCCCAGCATTTT. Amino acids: CALSGDSNQPQHF.

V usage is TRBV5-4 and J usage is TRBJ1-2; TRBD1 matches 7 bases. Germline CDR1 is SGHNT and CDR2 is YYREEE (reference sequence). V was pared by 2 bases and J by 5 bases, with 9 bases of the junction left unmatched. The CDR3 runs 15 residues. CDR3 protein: CASSLQGINPYGYTF. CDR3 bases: TGTGCCAGCAGCTTACAGGGGATTAACCCATATGGCTACACCTTC.

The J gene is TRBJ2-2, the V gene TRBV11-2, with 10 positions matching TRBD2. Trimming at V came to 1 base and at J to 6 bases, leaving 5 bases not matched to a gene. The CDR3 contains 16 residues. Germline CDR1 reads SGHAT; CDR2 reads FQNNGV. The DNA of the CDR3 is TGTGCCAGCAGCTTAGGCCCTAGCGGGGGAGCCGGGGAGCTGTTTTTT. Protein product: CASSLGPSGGAGELFF. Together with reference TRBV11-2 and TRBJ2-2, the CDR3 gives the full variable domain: EAGVAQSPRYKIIEKRQSVAFWCNPISGHATLYWYQQILGQGPKLLIQFQNNGVVDDSQLPKDRFSAERLKGVDSTLKIQPAKLEDSAVYLCASSLGPSGGAGELFFGEGSRLTVL.

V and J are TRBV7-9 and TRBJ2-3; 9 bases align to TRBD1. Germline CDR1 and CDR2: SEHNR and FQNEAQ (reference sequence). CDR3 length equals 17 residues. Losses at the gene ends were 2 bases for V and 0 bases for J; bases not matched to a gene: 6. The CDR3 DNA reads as TGTGCCAGCAGCTTAAACTTCGGACAGGGGAGCACAGATACGCAGTATTTT. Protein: CASSLNFGQGSTDTQYF.

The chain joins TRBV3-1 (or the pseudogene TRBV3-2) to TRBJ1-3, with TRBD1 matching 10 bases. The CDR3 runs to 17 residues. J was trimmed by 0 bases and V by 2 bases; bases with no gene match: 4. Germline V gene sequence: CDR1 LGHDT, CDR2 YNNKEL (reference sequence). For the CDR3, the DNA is TGTGCCAGCAGCCAATTCGGACAGGGGGTCTCTGGAAACACCATATATTTT. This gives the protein CASSQFGQGVSGNTIYF.

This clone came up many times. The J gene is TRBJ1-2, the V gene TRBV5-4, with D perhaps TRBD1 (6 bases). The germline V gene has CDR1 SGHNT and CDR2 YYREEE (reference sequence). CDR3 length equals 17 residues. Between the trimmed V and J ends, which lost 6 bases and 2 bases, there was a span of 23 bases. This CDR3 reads CASKAAGGLRGNYGYTF. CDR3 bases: TGTGCCAGCAAGGCTGCGGGGGGCTTGCGGGGGAACTATGGCTACACCTTC.

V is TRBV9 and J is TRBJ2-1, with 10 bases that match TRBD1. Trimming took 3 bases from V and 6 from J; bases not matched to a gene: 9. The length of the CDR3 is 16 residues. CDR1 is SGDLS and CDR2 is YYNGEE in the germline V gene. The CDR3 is CASSAPGTGASNEQFF. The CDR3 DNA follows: TGTGCCAGCAGCGCCCCCGGGACAGGGGCTAGCAATGAGCAGTTCTTC.

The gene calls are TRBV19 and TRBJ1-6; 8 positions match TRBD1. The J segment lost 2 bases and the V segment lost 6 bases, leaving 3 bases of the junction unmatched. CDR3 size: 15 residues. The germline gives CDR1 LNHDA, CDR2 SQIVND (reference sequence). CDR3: CASSDRGAYNSPLHF. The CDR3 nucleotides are TGTGCCAGTAGCGACAGGGGCGCCTATAATTCACCCCTCCACTTT.

The CDR3 loop reads CASSLVASGYTDTQYF. In DNA form, the CDR3 reads TGTGCCAGCAGCTTAGTGGCTAGCGGATACACAGATACGCAGTATTTT. The genes are TRBV7-2 and TRBJ2-3; TRBD2 matches 7 bases. The germline V gene has CDR1 SGHTA and CDR2 FQGNSA. V lost 1 base to trimming and J lost 2 bases; unmatched junction nucleotides: 6. The CDR3 has 16 amino acids.

In DNA, the CDR3 is TGTGCCAGCAGTGACCGGACAGGGGCCTACACAGATACGCAGTATTTT. This encodes CASSDRTGAYTDTQYF. This chain uses TRBV6-1 with TRBJ2-3, with TRBD1 matching over 9 bases. The CDR3 sequence is 16 residues long. V shed 3 bases, J shed 2 bases, and the junction held 6 bases outside the gene matches. The germline V gene has CDR1 MNHNS and CDR2 SASEGT.

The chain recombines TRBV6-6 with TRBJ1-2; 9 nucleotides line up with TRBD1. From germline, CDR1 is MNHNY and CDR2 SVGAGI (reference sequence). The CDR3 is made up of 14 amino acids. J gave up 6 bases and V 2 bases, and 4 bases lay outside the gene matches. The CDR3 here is CASSYGTGQDGYTF. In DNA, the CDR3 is TGTGCCAGCAGTTACGGGACAGGGCAGGATGGCTACACCTTC.

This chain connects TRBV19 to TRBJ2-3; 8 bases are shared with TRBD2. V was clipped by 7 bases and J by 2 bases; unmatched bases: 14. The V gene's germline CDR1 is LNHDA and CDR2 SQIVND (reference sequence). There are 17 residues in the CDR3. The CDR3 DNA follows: TGTGCCAGTAAATCTGACGGGGGGGGATCTCCCACAGATACGCAGTATTTT. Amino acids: CASKSDGGGSPTDTQYF.

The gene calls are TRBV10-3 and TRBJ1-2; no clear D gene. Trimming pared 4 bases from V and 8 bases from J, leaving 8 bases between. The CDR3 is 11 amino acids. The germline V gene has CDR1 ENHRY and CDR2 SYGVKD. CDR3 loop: CAISGAGGYTF. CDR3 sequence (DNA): TGTGCCATCAGTGGAGCCGGGGGCTACACCTTC.

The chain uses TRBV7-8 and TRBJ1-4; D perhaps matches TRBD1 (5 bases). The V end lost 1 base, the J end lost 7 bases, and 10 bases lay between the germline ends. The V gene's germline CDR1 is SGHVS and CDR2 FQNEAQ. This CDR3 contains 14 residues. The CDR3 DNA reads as TGTGCCAGCAGCTTAGGGGATGACAGTGAAAAACTGTTTTTT. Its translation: CASSLGDDSEKLFF.

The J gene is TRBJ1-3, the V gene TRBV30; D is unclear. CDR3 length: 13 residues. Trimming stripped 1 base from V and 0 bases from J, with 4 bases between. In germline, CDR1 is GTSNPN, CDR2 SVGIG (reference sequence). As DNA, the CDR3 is TGTGCCTGGAGTGCAGTCTCTGGAAACACCATATATTTT. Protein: CAWSAVSGNTIYF.

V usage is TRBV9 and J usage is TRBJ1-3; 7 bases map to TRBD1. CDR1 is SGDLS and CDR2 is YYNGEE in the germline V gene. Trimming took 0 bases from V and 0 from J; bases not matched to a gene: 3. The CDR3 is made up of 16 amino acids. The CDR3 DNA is TGTGCCAGCAGCGTAGGCGAGGGGGCCTCTGGAAACACCATATATTTT. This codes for CASSVGEGASGNTIYF.

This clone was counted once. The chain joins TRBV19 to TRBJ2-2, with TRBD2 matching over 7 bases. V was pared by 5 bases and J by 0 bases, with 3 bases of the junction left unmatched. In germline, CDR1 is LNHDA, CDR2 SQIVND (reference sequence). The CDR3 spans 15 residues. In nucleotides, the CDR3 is TGTGCCAGTAGTCCCGGACTAGCGAACACCGGGGAGCTGTTTTTT. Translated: CASSPGLANTGELFF.

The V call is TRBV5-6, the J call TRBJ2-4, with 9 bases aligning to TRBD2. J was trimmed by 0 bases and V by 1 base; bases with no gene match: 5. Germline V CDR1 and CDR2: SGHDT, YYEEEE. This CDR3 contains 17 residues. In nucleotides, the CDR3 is TGTGCCAGCAGCTTGAACCGACTAGCGGTAGCCAAAAACATTCAGTACTTC. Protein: CASSLNRLAVAKNIQYF.

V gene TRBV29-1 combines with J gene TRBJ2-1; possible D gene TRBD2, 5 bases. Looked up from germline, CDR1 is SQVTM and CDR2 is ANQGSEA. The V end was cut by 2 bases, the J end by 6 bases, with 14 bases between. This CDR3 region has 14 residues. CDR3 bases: TGCAGCGTTGAACTGGACGGACTTTCCAATGAGCAGTTCTTC. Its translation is CSVELDGLSNEQFF.

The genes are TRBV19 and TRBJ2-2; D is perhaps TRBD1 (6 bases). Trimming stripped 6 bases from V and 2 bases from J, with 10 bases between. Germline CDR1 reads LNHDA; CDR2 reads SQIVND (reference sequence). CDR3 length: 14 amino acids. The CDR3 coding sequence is TGTGCCAGTAGCTGGGGGCCTAACACCGGGGAGCTGTTTTTT. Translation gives CASSWGPNTGELFF.

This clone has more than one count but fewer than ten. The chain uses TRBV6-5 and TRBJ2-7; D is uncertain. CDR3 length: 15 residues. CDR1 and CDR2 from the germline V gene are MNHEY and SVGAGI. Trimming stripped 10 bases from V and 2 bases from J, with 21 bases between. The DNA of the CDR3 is TGTGCCACCTCGGGTGTGGGTACGTTACCCTACGAGCAGTACTTC. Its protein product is CATSGVGTLPYEQYF.

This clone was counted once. The CDR3 region is CATSVRWRGQHNQPQHF. CDR3 coding DNA: TGTGCCACCAGTGTTAGGTGGCGCGGGCAGCACAATCAGCCCCAGCATTTT. J is TRBJ1-5 and V is TRBV24-1; no firm D call. Trimming took 5 bases from V and 3 from J, leaving 19 bases between them. Per germline, CDR1 KGHDR and CDR2 SFDVKD. This CDR3 region has 17 residues.

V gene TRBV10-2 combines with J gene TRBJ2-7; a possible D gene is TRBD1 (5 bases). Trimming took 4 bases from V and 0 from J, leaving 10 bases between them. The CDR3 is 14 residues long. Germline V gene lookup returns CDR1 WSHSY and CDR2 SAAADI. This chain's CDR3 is CASSAQVFSYEQYF. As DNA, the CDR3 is TGCGCCAGCAGTGCACAGGTTTTCTCCTACGAGCAGTACTTC.

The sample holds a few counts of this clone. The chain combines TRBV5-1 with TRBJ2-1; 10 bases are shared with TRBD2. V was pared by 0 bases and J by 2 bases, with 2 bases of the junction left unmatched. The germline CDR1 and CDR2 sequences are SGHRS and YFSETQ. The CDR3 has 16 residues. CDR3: CASSLETSGPYNEQFF. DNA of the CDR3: TGCGCCAGCAGCTTGGAGACTAGCGGGCCCTACAATGAGCAGTTCTTC.

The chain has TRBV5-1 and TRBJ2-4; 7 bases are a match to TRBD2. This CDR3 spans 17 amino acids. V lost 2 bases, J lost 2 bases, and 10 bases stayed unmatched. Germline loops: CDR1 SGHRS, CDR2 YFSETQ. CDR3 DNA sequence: TGCGCCAGCAGCTTTGATGTGGCCGGGGGGTCCAAAAACATTCAGTACTTC. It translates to CASSFDVAGGSKNIQYF. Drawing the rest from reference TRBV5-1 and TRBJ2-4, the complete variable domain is KAGVTQTPRYLIKTRGQQVTLSCSPISGHRSVSWYQQTPGQGLQFLFEYFSETQRNKGNFPGRFSGRQFSNSRSEMNVSTLELGDSALYLCASSFDVAGGSKNIQYFGAGTRLSVL.

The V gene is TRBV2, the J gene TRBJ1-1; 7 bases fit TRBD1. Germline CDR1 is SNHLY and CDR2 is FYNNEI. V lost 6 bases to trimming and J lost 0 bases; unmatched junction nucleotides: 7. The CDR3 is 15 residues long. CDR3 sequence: CASRKEQGMNTEAFF. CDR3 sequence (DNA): TGTGCCAGCAGGAAAGAACAGGGGATGAACACTGAAGCTTTCTTT.

The CDR3 region is CASSQEGTSREAFF. DNA for the CDR3: TGCGCCAGCAGCCAGGAAGGGACTTCAAGGGAAGCTTTCTTT. The chain uses TRBV4-1 and TRBJ1-1; a weak D match, TRBD1 (5 bases). V was shortened by 3 bases and J by 8 bases, with 16 bases between the two germline ends. The V gene's germline CDR1 is MGHRA and CDR2 YSYEKL. The CDR3 covers 14 residues.